The entry that follows covers one T cell receptor (beta chain) sequence. Its antigen is not known. The data are from a study of CXCR3-negative and CXCR3-positive naive CD8 T cells. General study points: Similarly elevated diversity marked both naive subsets, with memory CD8+ cells showing far lower diversity.

The method, 5' RACE with UMI labels, was used to prepare the TRB cDNA libraries. TCRdb reprocessed the 5' RACE reads and reports one entry per CDR3 protein, with no DNA. The table for this sample gives about 90,000 distinct CDR3 sequences. Germline V lookup: CDR1 MDHEN, CDR2 SYDVKM. The CDR3 sequence is 13 residues long. Sequencing was carried out using naive CXCR3- CD8+ T cells from blood. Sample subset: CD45RO-CCR7+CD27+CD95- naive CD8+ T cells lacking CXCR3 (TNR3-). This TCR was sampled from a human donor in good health. Some clones in this sample may be carry-over from other donors' samples. The V gene is TRBV28, the J gene TRBJ1-4. Here the CDR3 reads CASRRGPGEKLFF.